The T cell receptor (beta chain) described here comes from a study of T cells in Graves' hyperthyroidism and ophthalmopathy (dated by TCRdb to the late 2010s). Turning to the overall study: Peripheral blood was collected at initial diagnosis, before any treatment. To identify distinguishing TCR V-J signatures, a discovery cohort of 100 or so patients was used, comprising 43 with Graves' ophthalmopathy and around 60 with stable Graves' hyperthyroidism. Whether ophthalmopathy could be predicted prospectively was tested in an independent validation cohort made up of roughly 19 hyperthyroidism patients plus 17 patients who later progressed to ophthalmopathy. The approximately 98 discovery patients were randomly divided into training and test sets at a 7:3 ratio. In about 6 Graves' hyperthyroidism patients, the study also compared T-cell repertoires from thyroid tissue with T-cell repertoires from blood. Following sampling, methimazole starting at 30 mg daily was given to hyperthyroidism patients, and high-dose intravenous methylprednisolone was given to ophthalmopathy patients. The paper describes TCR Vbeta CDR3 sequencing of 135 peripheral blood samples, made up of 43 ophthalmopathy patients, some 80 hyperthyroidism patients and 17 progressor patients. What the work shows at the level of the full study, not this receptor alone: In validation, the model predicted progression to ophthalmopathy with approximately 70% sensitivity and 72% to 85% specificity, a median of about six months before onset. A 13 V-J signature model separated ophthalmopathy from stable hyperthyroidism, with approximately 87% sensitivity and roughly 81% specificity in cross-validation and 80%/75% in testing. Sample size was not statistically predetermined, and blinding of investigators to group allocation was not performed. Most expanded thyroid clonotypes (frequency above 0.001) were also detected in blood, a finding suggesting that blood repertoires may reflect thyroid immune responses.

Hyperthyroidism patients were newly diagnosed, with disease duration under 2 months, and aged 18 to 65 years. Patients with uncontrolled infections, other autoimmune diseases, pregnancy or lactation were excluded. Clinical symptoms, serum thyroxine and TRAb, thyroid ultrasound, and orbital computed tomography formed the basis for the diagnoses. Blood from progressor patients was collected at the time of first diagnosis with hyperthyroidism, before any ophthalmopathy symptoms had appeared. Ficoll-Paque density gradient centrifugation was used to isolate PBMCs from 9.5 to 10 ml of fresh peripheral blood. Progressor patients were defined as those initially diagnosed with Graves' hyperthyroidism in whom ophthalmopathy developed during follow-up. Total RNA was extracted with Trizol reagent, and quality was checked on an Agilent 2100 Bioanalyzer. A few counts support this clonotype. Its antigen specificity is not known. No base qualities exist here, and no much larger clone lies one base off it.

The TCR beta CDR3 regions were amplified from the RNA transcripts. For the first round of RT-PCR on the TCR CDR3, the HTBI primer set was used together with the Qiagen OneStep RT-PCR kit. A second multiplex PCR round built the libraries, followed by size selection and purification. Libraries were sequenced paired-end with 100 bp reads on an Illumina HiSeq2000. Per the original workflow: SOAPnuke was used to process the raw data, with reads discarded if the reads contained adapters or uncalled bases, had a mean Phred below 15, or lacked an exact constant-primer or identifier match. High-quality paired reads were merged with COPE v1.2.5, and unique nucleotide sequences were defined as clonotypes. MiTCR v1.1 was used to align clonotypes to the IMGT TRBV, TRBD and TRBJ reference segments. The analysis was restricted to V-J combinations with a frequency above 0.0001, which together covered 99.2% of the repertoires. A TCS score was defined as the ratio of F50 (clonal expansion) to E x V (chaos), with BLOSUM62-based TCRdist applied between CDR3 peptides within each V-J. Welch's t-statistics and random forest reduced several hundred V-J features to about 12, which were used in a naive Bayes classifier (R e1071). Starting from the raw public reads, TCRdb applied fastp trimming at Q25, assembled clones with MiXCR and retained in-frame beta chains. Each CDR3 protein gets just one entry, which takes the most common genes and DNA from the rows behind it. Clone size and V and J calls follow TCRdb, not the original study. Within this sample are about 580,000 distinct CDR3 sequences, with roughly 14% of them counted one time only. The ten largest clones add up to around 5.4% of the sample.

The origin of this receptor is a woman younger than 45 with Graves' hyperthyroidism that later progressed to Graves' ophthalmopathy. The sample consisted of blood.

This receptor has the CDR3 CASKRGPNYGYTF. The DNA is as follows: TGTGCCAGCAAACGGGGCCCTAACTATGGCTACACCTTC. The rearrangement combines TRBV7-3 with TRBJ1-2; the best D guess is TRBD1, with 5 bases matching. V gives up 7 bases and J gives up 0 bases, and the segment between their germline ends measures 9 bases. Based on the germline V gene, the CDR1 and CDR2 sequences are SGHTA and FQGTGA. The CDR3 spans 13 residues, from the cysteine through the phenylalanine. The read is trimmed to its CDR3 DNA, 39 bases read in frame from base 1.